Below are 2 T cell receptor beta chains sequenced from a single sample in a study of molecular identifiers for immune sequencing clone quantification. Each CDR3 protein gets one entry after TCRdb re-called the PCR reads with MiXCR. This table has approximately 630,000 distinct CDR3 sequences, 25% appearing once. What was sequenced was naive CD8+ T cells from blood, with Jurkat cell RNA spiked in. Stated subset: FACS-sorted CD8+CD4-CCR7+CD45RA+ naive T cells. These receptors originate from a human donor in good health. Some libraries in this study had Jurkat cell RNA spiked in.

V and J are TRBV7-8 and TRBJ2-2; D remains unclear. Trimming pared 4 bases from V and 3 bases from J, leaving 12 bases between. There are 15 residues in the CDR3. Germline CDR1 SGHVS, CDR2 FQNEAQ. Written as DNA, the CDR3 is TGTGCCAGCAGCTCCGACGATGAGTACACCGGGGAGCTGTTTTTT. Translated, it gives CASSSDDEYTGELFF.

This clonotype was found a few times. This chain links TRBV5-3 with TRBJ2-2; TRBD1 matches 7 bases. TRBV5-3 is identified as an open reading frame with a role that is uncertain. The CDR3 consists of 19 residues. V trimming: 8 bases; J trimming: 0 bases; junction bases outside the gene matches: 19. CDR3 DNA sequence: TGTGCCAGCAGCGACCCCGAGGGACAGACAAATACGAACACCGGGGAGCTGTTTTTT. Its protein product is CASSDPEGQTNTNTGELFF.